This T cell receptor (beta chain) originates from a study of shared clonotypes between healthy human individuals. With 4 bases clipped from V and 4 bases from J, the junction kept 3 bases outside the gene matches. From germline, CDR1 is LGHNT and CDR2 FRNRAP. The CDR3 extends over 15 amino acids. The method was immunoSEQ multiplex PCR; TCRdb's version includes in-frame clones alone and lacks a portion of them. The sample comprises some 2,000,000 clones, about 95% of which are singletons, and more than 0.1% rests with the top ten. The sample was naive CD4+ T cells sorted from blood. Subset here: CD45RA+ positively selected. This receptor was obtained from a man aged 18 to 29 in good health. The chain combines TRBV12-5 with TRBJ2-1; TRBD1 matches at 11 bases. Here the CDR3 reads CASGSDRGLYNEQFF. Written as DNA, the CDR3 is TGTGCTAGTGGTTCGGACAGGGGGCTTTACAATGAGCAGTTCTTC.